This T cell receptor (beta chain) was profiled in a study of vaccination effects on CD4 cells after COVID-19. Profiling relied on immunoSEQ multiplex PCR, and the TCRdb table lists in-frame clones only, not all of them. Of more than 60,000 clones in the sample, 74% were seen once. Having been cultured for roughly 10 days, the cells underwent CD4+ T cell isolation. Two-dose BNT162b2 or mRNA-1273 vaccination was given to participants. Researchers swapped half the medium for IL-2 medium on both days 3 and 7. In germline, CDR1 is SGHDN, CDR2 FVKESK. There are 16 residues in the CDR3. The V end was cut by 0 bases, the J end by 5 bases, with 14 bases between. As for this clone: Its antigen is as yet unknown.

Material: CD4+ T cells from PBMCs cultured without peptide, obtained after COVID-19 vaccination. The chain combines TRBV14 with TRBJ1-5; D call uncertain. The receptor was isolated from a human donor who received a COVID-19 vaccine. CDR3 sequence: CASSQEGGSLYQPQHF. The DNA for the CDR3 is TGTGCCAGCAGCCAAGAGGGAGGATCGTTATATCAGCCCCAGCATTTT.